The 17 T cell receptor beta chains presented below share a single source sample, sequenced in a study of identical twins (TCRdb year 2016). Libraries were constructed by 5' RACE. The reads were generated on an Illumina HiSeq 2000. TCRdb reprocessing: public reads trimmed at Q25 with fastp, clones called with MiXCR, in-frame beta chains kept. Rows matching on CDR3 protein sequence are summarized as one entry with the most common DNA and genes. The sample table shows 450,000 or so distinct CDR3 sequences, and under 20% are seen once. Clones ranked in the top ten supply around 10% of the sample. The source material was naive T cells sorted from blood. The cell subset or site label corresponds to: cells isolated with a human naive T-cell isolation kit. These receptor sequences come from a man between 50 and 59 years old in good health.

CDR3 sequence reads: CASSMGSLAGGEQYF. The CDR3 bases are TGTGCCAGCAGCATGGGGAGCCTAGCGGGAGGCGAGCAGTACTTC. The chain has TRBV5-6 and TRBJ2-7, with TRBD2 matching over 11 bases. Germline CDR1 SGHDT, CDR2 YYEEEE. The J segment lost 6 bases and the V segment lost 4 bases, leaving 9 bases of the junction unmatched. The CDR3 consists of 15 residues.

The table lists this clonotype with many counts. The rearrangement joins TRBV25-1 to TRBJ2-7, with TRBD1 as a possible D gene (5 bases). The CDR3 loop spans 15 amino acids. Germline CDR1 and CDR2: MGHDK and SYGVNS. The V end was cut by 7 bases, the J end by 3 bases, with 19 bases between. CDR3 sequence (DNA): TGTGCCAGCACCGGCAGGGAAGTAGCAAACTACGAGCAGTACTTC. This translates into CASTGREVANYEQYF.

The rearrangement uses TRBV30 and TRBJ2-5; D not certain. This CDR3 has 10 amino acids. The germline V gene has CDR1 GTSNPN and CDR2 SVGIG (reference sequence). V lost 0 bases and J lost 5, with 1 base in between. The DNA for the CDR3 is TGTGCCTGGAGTGTTGAGACCCAGTACTTC. Translation gives CAWSVETQYF.

V usage is TRBV4-1 and J usage is TRBJ2-2; 9 nucleotides agree with TRBD1. The CDR3 is 16 residues long. Germline V gene data show CDR1 as MGHRA and CDR2 as YSYEKL. J gave up 0 bases and V 3 bases, and 2 bases lay outside the gene matches. The DNA of the CDR3 is TGCGCCAGCAGCCAGAGACAGGGGGCGAACACCGGGGAGCTGTTTTTT. Translating it yields CASSQRQGANTGELFF.

This clonotype was observed a few times. The chain uses TRBV5-5 and TRBJ2-7; possibly TRBD1 or TRBD2 for D (6 bases each). CDR1 is SGHKS and CDR2 is YYEKEE in the germline V gene (reference sequence). The germline V and J ends were trimmed by 4 bases and 0 bases, with 8 bases remaining between them. This CDR3 is 13 amino acids long. The CDR3 nucleotides read TGTGCCAGCAGCGGGGGGCCCTCCTACGAGCAGTACTTC. It encodes CASSGGPSYEQYF.

This sequence joins TRBV7-3 and TRBJ1-5, with D possibly matching TRBD1 (5 bases). The germline V gene has CDR1 SGHTA and CDR2 FQGTGA. The CDR3 has 13 residues. V lost 0 bases, J lost 7 bases, and 7 bases lay in between. The CDR3 region has the DNA TGTGCCAGCAGCTTAACGAAGGGGCAGCCCCAGCATTTT. Encoded protein: CASSLTKGQPQHF.

J is TRBJ1-6 and V is TRBV12-3 or TRBV12-4, with D possibly being TRBD1 (5 bases). The CDR3 is made up of 15 amino acids. The ends were cut back, 6 bases at V and 7 bases at J, with 16 bases in the middle. CDR3 residues: CASSLRAGINSPLHF. CDR3 DNA: TGTGCCAGCAGCTTAAGGGCAGGGATAAATTCACCCCTCCACTTT.

V gene TRBV10-3 combines with J gene TRBJ1-1; TRBD1 might be the D (6 bases). The germline gives CDR1 ENHRY, CDR2 SYGVKD. Trimming pared 6 bases from V and 1 base from J, leaving 18 bases between. The CDR3 is made up of 16 amino acids. CDR3: CAIREGTPTPNTEAFF. The DNA of the CDR3 is TGTGCCATCAGGGAGGGGACACCTACACCGAACACTGAAGCTTTCTTT.

This clonotype was observed at least ten times. V is TRBV27 and J is TRBJ2-7, with TRBD2 matching over 7 bases. The CDR3 totals 16 residues. The V and J ends lost 1 base and 6 bases, in that order; junction bases with no gene match: 12. The germline V gene encodes CDR1 MNHEY and CDR2 SMNVEV (reference sequence). The DNA of the CDR3 is TGTGCCAGCAGTTTATTAGTAGGGCGGGAGCCGGCCGAGCAGTACTTC. Translation: CASSLLVGREPAEQYF.

This clonotype was observed many times. The chain employs TRBV4-3 and TRBJ1-1; D possibly corresponds to TRBD1 (5 bases). V lost 7 bases, J lost 1 base, and 10 bases lay in between. The CDR3 is 13 amino acids. Germline-derived CDR1 and CDR2 are LGHNA and YSLEER. The CDR3 here is CASTRDGNTEAFF. DNA of the CDR3: TGCGCCAGCACGAGGGACGGGAACACTGAAGCTTTCTTT.

This chain uses TRBV10-3 with TRBJ2-5, with 7 bases aligning to TRBD1. The J call may be faulty, since TRBJ2-1 better matches the DNA end. The CDR3 runs to 15 residues. Germline-derived CDR1 and CDR2 are ENHRY and SYGVKD. The CDR3 spells CAISDSTGLQETQFF. The CDR3, as DNA: TGTGCCATCAGTGACTCGACAGGGCTCCAAGAGACCCAGTTCTTC.

In its sample, this clonotype was seen a few times. This chain uses TRBV28 with TRBJ1-2; possibly TRBD1 for D (6 bases). Germline assignment: CDR1 MDHEN and CDR2 SYDVKM. V was cut by 3 bases and J by 6 bases, with 11 bases left in between. This CDR3 spans 13 amino acids. CDR3 sequence reads: CASSFQGTNGYTF. In DNA form, the CDR3 reads TGTGCCAGCAGTTTTCAGGGGACGAATGGCTACACCTTC.

This clonotype was seen a few times. This chain links TRBV20-1 with TRBJ1-2; D is uncertain. Germline lookup yields CDR1 DFQATT and CDR2 SNEGSKA (reference sequence). The CDR3 is 14 residues long. The V end was cut by 0 bases, the J end by 4 bases, with 12 bases between. CDR3 amino acids: CSARDHSEGYGYTF. Here the CDR3 DNA reads TGCAGTGCTAGAGATCACTCGGAGGGCTATGGCTACACCTTC.

This clonotype was seen many times. The chain is built from TRBV30 and TRBJ2-4; 7 bases align to TRBD1. This CDR3 region has 12 residues. CDR1 and CDR2 (germline): GTSNPN, SVGIG (reference sequence). With V trimmed by 1 base and J by 9 bases, 3 bases remained unmatched. In nucleotides, the CDR3 is TGTGCCTGGAGTGGGACAGGCAGCATTCAGTACTTC. This gives the protein CAWSGTGSIQYF.

In this sample, this clonotype turned up many times. The rearrangement uses TRBV5-1 and TRBJ2-5; D ambiguous. The CDR3 totals 15 residues. In germline, CDR1 is SGHRS, CDR2 YFSETQ. V was shortened by 0 bases and J by 5 bases, with 14 bases between the two germline ends. The CDR3 reads CASSLAVGVWETQYF. The CDR3 DNA reads TGCGCCAGCAGCTTGGCCGTTGGGGTATGGGAGACCCAGTACTTC.

The rearrangement links TRBV7-9 to TRBJ2-7; D remains unclear. Trimming took 7 bases from V and 5 from J, leaving 15 bases between them. Per the germline V gene, CDR1 is SEHNR and CDR2 is FQNEAQ (reference sequence). The CDR3 is 13 residues long. The CDR3 is CASTHRATNEQYF. CDR3 DNA: TGTGCCAGCACTCACCGGGCCACCAACGAGCAGTACTTC.

There are a few counts of this clonotype. The chain combines TRBV27 with TRBJ2-1; 14 bases match TRBD2. V gave up 8 bases and J gave up 9 bases; unmatched junction bases: 3. Germline CDR1 MNHEY, CDR2 SMNVEV (reference sequence). The length of the CDR3 is 13 residues. CDR3 sequence reads: CASVGTSGGEQFF. Written as DNA, the CDR3 is TGTGCCAGCGTCGGGACTAGCGGGGGTGAGCAGTTCTTC.